This TCR beta chain was retrieved from a study of regulatory T cells in long-lasting Graves disease. Overall study results and limits: Persistent patients had a count of shared public clonotypes (about 2,500) that exceeded that of new patients (966).

V lost 4 bases and J 6 bases, leaving 19 bases between the germline ends. The CDR3 consists of 15 residues. Germline V gives CDR1 SGHRS, CDR2 YFSETQ. Investigators prepared the TCR beta libraries by applying iRepertoire HTBI primers and Arm-PCR of CDR3 regions. TCRdb re-analysed the multiplex PCR reads in MiXCR, keeping a single row per CDR3 protein. This table has a few hundred thousand distinct CDR3 sequences, 13% appearing once. Specified time point: newly diagnosed GD, antithyroid drugs for less than 3 months. Extracted PBMC RNA gave rise to the TCR library. As to this clonotype: What it binds is unknown.

These data are also associated with another study on T cells in Graves' hyperthyroidism and ophthalmopathy. That source reports: Blood samples included most of the expanded thyroid clonotypes exceeding 0.001.

The sequence derives from a man younger than 45 with Graves disease. The specimen comprised peripheral blood mononuclear cells (PBMCs), sampled at new diagnosis, from a patient treated with antithyroid drugs. The rearrangement links TRBV5-1 to TRBJ1-2; maybe TRBD1 (6 bases). The CDR3 loop reads CASSMWGAPGDGYTF. CDR3 DNA: TGCGCCAGCAGCATGTGGGGGGCGCCGGGAGATGGCTACACCTTC.